This is a list of T cell receptor beta chains from one sample in a study of T cell responses to AZD1222 COVID-19 vaccine. The protocol was immunoSEQ multiplex PCR, while the TCRdb copy is restricted to in-frame clones and leaves out a portion. The sample has about 140,000 clones, 92% seen once. Material: peripheral blood, obtained 28 days after the second AZD1222 dose. Every receptor here comes from an adult who received the AZD1222 COVID-19 vaccine. CDR3s leave out the opening cysteine and the closing phenylalanine or tryptophan. Clone size, where shown, is once, few, many, or a class for clones that have expanded.

v_gene	j_gene	abundance	CDR3aa
TRBV7-2	TRBJ2-7	once	ASSSGIAGLFSYEQY
TRBV5-4	TRBJ2-6	.	ASRIAGPLKSGANVLT
TRBV20-1	TRBJ1-2	.	SARGDYGYT
TRBV5-8	TRBJ1-2	.	ASSSGFSGYT
TRBV11-3	TRBJ2-7	.	ASSPGLAGGRSYEQY
TRBV27	TRBJ1-2	.	ASSLRSSYGYT
TRBV5-6	TRBJ2-7	once	ASSLGQGRYEQY
TRBV28	TRBJ2-7	.	ASSFGDRNYEQY
TRBV28	TRBJ1-2	.	ASLTGDGYGYT
TRBV19	TRBJ1-5	.	ASTPFMGQPQH
TRBV9	TRBJ2-4	.	ASSAGTSGSNIQY
TRBV28	TRBJ2-7	.	ASSSAGTSSYEQY
TRBV9	TRBJ2-3	.	ASSVVPSGTDTQY
TRBV28	TRBJ2-7	once	ASRLQGSYEQY
TRBV2	TRBJ1-4	.	ASRRTPGEEKLF